These 14 T cell receptor beta chains came from one sample sequenced in a study of cytomegalovirus exposure and HLA in healthy donors. Both 60 Vbeta primers and 13 Jbeta primers went into the PCR. Repertoires were generated with immunoSEQ multiplex PCR, while TCRdb's copy carries only in-frame clones and drops some. Of under 200,000 clones detected, approximately 79% appear once; the ten largest clones hold approximately 1.8%. Sequencing input: PBMCs. All receptors derive from a human donor in good health.

V gene TRBV5-4 combines with J gene TRBJ2-3; the D gene is possibly TRBD1 (6 bases). The CDR3 is 16 amino acids. With 2 bases removed from V and 0 bases from J, the gap between germline ends came to 13 bases. CDR1 SGHNT and CDR2 YYREEE come from the germline V gene (reference sequence). CDR3 sequence (DNA): TGTGCCAGCAGCTTACCCCTCACAGGGAGCACAGATACGCAGTATTTT. It yields the protein CASSLPLTGSTDTQYF. Together with reference TRBV5-4 and TRBJ2-3, the CDR3 gives the full variable domain: ETGVTQSPTHLIKTRGQQVTLRCSSQSGHNTVSWYQQALGQGPQFIFQYYREEENGRGNFPPRFSGLQFPNYSSELNVNALELDDSALYLCASSLPLTGSTDTQYFGPGTRLTVL.

The chain employs TRBV7-6 and TRBJ1-1; D may be TRBD1 (6 bases). V was cut by 1 base and J by 8 bases, with 11 bases left in between. Germline CDR1 is SGHVS and CDR2 is FNYEAQ. The CDR3 is 13 residues long. The CDR3 DNA is TGTGCCAGCAGCTTAGGAGGGGGGGAAGAAGCTTTCTTT. Amino acid sequence: CASSLGGGEEAFF.

The chain couples TRBV29-1 to TRBJ1-1; possible D gene TRBD1, 5 bases. The CDR3 runs to 14 residues. V was trimmed by 6 bases and J by 1 base, leaving 15 bases between them. The V gene's germline CDR1 is SQVTM and CDR2 ANQGSEA. The CDR3 nucleotides are TGCAGCGTCCACTGGGGCAGGGAGAACACTGAAGCTTTCTTT. Protein: CSVHWGRENTEAFF.

This rearrangement joins TRBV20-1 to TRBJ2-7; D is possibly TRBD2 (6 bases). Germline V gene lookup returns CDR1 DFQATT and CDR2 SNEGSKA (reference sequence). There are 11 residues in the CDR3. The ends were cut back, 6 bases at V and 7 bases at J, with 13 bases in the middle. CDR3 sequence reads: CSAGRGEEQYF. The CDR3 nucleotides are TGCAGTGCCGGGAGAGGAGAAGAGCAGTACTTC.

The chain links TRBV10-3 to TRBJ1-5, with 9 bases aligning to TRBD1. The V gene's germline CDR1 is ENHRY and CDR2 SYGVKD. Trimming took 5 bases from V and 4 from J; bases not matched to a gene: 3. The CDR3 consists of 14 residues. The CDR3 DNA follows: TGTGCCATCAGTAGACAGGGGGAGAATCAGCCCCAGCATTTT. Translation gives CAISRQGENQPQHF.

This clone was recorded only once. The rearrangement uses TRBV6-6 and TRBJ2-2; no clear D gene. Germline loops: CDR1 MNHNY, CDR2 SVGAGI (reference sequence). V lost 2 bases and J lost 5, with 12 bases in between. The CDR3 is 15 residues long. The CDR3 is CASSYPSSGTGELFF. The CDR3 DNA reads as TGTGCCAGCAGTTACCCCTCTTCCGGGACCGGGGAGCTGTTTTTT.

This chain connects TRBV12-5 to TRBJ2-1; no clear D gene. The CDR3 covers 11 residues. V gave up 6 bases and J gave up 10 bases, with 10 bases separating them. Germline CDR1 LGHNT, CDR2 FRNRAP. CDR3 nucleotide sequence: TGTGCTAGTGGCGTCGGCGGAGAGCAGTTCTTC. It yields the protein CASGVGGEQFF.

This sequence joins TRBV2 and TRBJ1-6, with TRBD1 as a possible D gene (6 bases). Deletions cut 6 bases from V and 8 bases from J, with 14 bases between. Germline loops: CDR1 SNHLY, CDR2 FYNNEI. The CDR3 runs to 14 residues. The CDR3 DNA sequence: TGTGCCAGCAGCCTACAGGGTGGGCATTCACCCCTCCACTTT. As protein: CASSLQGGHSPLHF.

The chain employs TRBV5-1 and TRBJ2-4; D gene ambiguous. The CDR3 loop spans 16 amino acids. Trimming left V 0 bases short and J 0 bases short, with 10 bases between. In germline, CDR1 is SGHRS, CDR2 YFSETQ. The CDR3 protein is CASSLVAVLAKNIQYF. DNA of the CDR3: TGCGCCAGCAGCTTGGTGGCAGTTCTAGCCAAAAACATTCAGTACTTC. The full variable domain, in which reference TRBV5-1 and TRBJ2-4 provide the parts outside the CDR3, is KAGVTQTPRYLIKTRGQQVTLSCSPISGHRSVSWYQQTPGQGLQFLFEYFSETQRNKGNFPGRFSGRQFSNSRSEMNVSTLELGDSALYLCASSLVAVLAKNIQYFGAGTRLSVL.

The chain has TRBV2 and TRBJ1-5; D may be TRBD1 (6 bases). Germline lookup yields CDR1 SNHLY and CDR2 FYNNEI. The CDR3 totals 15 residues. Trimming stripped 6 bases from V and 2 bases from J, with 14 bases between. The chain's CDR3 is CASSDRIGGNQPQHF. CDR3 DNA: TGTGCCAGCAGCGACAGGATTGGGGGCAATCAGCCCCAGCATTTT. Based on the CDR3 plus reference TRBV2 and TRBJ1-5, the full variable domain is EPEVTQTPSHQVTQMGQEVILRCVPISNHLYFYWYRQILGQKVEFLVSFYNNEISEKSEIFDDQFSVERPDGSNFTLKIRSTKLEDSAMYFCASSDRIGGNQPQHFGDGTRLSIL.

This clone was detected once. The genes are TRBV4-1 and TRBJ2-5; 12 bases match TRBD2. CDR3 length: 18 residues. CDR1 and CDR2 (germline): MGHRA, YSYEKL. V shed 0 bases, J shed 5 bases, and the junction held 10 bases outside the gene matches. The CDR3 nucleotides read TGCGCCAGCAGCCAAGATGAACTAGCGGGGGGCCTAGTGGAGACCCAGTACTTC. This translates into CASSQDELAGGLVETQYF.

V is TRBV19 and J is TRBJ2-6; D unclear. Germline CDR1 is LNHDA and CDR2 is SQIVND (reference sequence). Trimming cost V 3 bases and J 4 bases, with 7 bases left between them. CDR3 length: 14 residues. The CDR3 region has the DNA TGTGCCAGTAGTATGGAGCAGGGGGCCAACGTCCTGACTTTC. The encoded protein is CASSMEQGANVLTF.

V and J are TRBV15 and TRBJ2-3; D possibly corresponds to TRBD1 (5 bases). The CDR3 length is 18 residues. The germline gives CDR1 LNHNV, CDR2 YYDKDF (reference sequence). V was shortened by 4 bases and J by 0 bases, with 20 bases between the two germline ends. In DNA, the CDR3 is TGTGCCACCAGCACGGAAGGGGTTTCTCACATCAGCACAGATACGCAGTATTTT. Residues: CATSTEGVSHISTDTQYF.

The rearrangement links TRBV11-3 to TRBJ2-5, with D unresolved. The CDR3 length is 14 residues. From germline, CDR1 is SGHNT and CDR2 YENEEA. V gave up 0 bases and J gave up 2 bases, with 7 bases separating them. The DNA for the CDR3 is TGTGCCAGCAGCTTAGATCTTAGACAAGAGACCCAGTACTTC. This sequence encodes CASSLDLRQETQYF.